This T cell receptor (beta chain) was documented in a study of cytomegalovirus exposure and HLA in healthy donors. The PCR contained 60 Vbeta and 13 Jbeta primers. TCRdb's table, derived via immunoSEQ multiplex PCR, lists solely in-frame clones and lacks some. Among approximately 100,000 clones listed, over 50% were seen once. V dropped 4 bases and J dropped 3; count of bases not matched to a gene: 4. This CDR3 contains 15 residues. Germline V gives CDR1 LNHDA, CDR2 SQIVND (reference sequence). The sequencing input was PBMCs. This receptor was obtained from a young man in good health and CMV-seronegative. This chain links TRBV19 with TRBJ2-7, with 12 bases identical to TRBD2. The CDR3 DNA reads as TGTGCCAGTAGTAGGACTAGCGGGACGAGCTACGAGCAGTACTTC. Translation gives CASSRTSGTSYEQYF.